This is a list of T cell receptor beta chains from one sample in a study of T cell responses to AZD1222 COVID-19 vaccine. Only in-frame clones appear in the TCRdb table, and some are missing; sequencing was by immunoSEQ multiplex PCR. Of about 120,000 clones detected, 70% to 90% appear once; the ten largest clones hold 9.4%. The material was peripheral blood, obtained on day 0 of AZD1222 vaccination. The receptors derive from an adult in good health. Both conserved end residues are part of each CDR3. Each record gives: clone size, J gene, D gene, V gene, CDR3 DNA, CDR3 protein. The D gene is left open where the match is weak. The listing skips clone size in some rows; elsewhere it reads once, few, many or a size class.

NA | TRBJ1-5 | NA | TRBV28 | TGTGCCAGCAGGACACAGGGAAGCAATCAGCCCCAGCATTTT | CASRTQGSNQPQHF
NA | TRBJ2-3 | TRBD1 | TRBV28 | TGTGCCAGCAGTAGTACAGGGGCCGCAGATACGCAGTATTTT | CASSSTGAADTQYF
once | TRBJ2-1 | TRBD1 | TRBV5-3 | TGTGCCAGAGATCCACAGGGGAATGAGCAGTTCTTC | CARDPQGNEQFF
NA | TRBJ2-1 | TRBD2 | TRBV18 | TGTGCCAGCTCACCACCTCCCAGCGGGAGCGGAGAGCAGTTCTTC | CASSPPPSGSGEQFF
NA | TRBJ1-1 | NA | TRBV7-9 | TGTGCCAGCAGCTCAGACTCACAGGTGAACACTGAAGCTTTCTTT | CASSSDSQVNTEAFF
NA | TRBJ1-5 | NA | TRBV15 | TGTGCCACCAGCGGCTCAGGGAGCAATCAGCCCCAGCATTTT | CATSGSGSNQPQHF
NA | TRBJ2-1 | NA | TRBV2 | TGTGCCAGCAGTTTCAGTGATGAGCAGTTCTTC | CASSFSDEQFF
NA | TRBJ2-1 | NA | TRBV6-5 | TGTGCCAGCAGTTACTCTCCGCGAATTTACAATGAGCAGTTCTTC | CASSYSPRIYNEQFF
NA | TRBJ2-5 | NA | TRBV7-7 | TGTGCCAGCAGCTTAGGCCTGGGGACTGGGAACCAAGAGACCCAGTACTTC | CASSLGLGTGNQETQYF
NA | TRBJ2-5 | NA | TRBV11-3 | TGTGCCAGCAGCTTAGATGGGTATAGCACAGAGACCCAGTACTTC | CASSLDGYSTETQYF
NA | TRBJ1-6 | NA | TRBV2 | TGTGCCAGCAGCCCTTCCACCAGGGACAATTCACCCCTCCACTTT | CASSPSTRDNSPLHF
NA | TRBJ1-2 | NA | TRBV24-1 | TGTGCCACCAGTGATGAGTTCGGTGGGAACACCTTC | CATSDEFGGNTF
NA | TRBJ1-5 | TRBD1 | TRBV19 | TGTGCCAGTAGTATAGCCGGGACAGGGACCGATAGCAATCAGCCCCAGCATTTT | CASSIAGTGTDSNQPQHF
NA | TRBJ2-7 | TRBD1 | TRBV18 | TGTGCCAGCTCACCGACGGACAGGGGAATTTACGAGCAGTACTTC | CASSPTDRGIYEQYF
NA | TRBJ1-2 | TRBD1 | TRBV5-5 | TGTGCCAGCAGCTTGGGGGCAGGGGGACCCTATGGCTACACCTTC | CASSLGAGGPYGYTF
once | TRBJ1-4 | NA | TRBV4-3 | TGCGCCAGCAGCCAAGCGGACAGTAATGAAAAACTGTTTTTT | CASSQADSNEKLFF
NA | TRBJ2-7 | NA | TRBV5-1 | TGCGCCAGCAGCACTTCGACTCACTCGGGGGAGCAGTACTTC | CASSTSTHSGEQYF
once | TRBJ1-2 | NA | TRBV30 | TGTGCCTGGAGTGTACCGGGACAAGGCTTAATCGGCTACACCTTC | CAWSVPGQGLIGYTF
NA | TRBJ2-6 | NA | TRBV6-6 | TGTGCGAGCGGCTTGACTGGGGCCAACGTCCTGACTTTC | CASGLTGANVLTF
NA | TRBJ2-7 | TRBD2 | TRBV6-1 | TGTGCCAGCAGGGAATTCGTGGTAGCGGGCCCCTACGAGCAGTACTTC | CASREFVVAGPYEQYF
NA | TRBJ2-5 | TRBD1 | TRBV7-2 | TGTGCCAGCAGCCCACAGGGGGGAGAGACCCAGTACTTC | CASSPQGGETQYF
NA | TRBJ2-7 | TRBD2 | TRBV20-1 | TGCAGTGCTAGTACTAGCGGGCACCCCTACGAGCAGTACTTC | CSASTSGHPYEQYF
NA | TRBJ2-7 | NA | TRBV27 | TGTGCCAGCAGAGGGCAGGTGCCCTACGAGCAGTACTTC | CASRGQVPYEQYF
NA | TRBJ1-2 | TRBD1 | TRBV10-2 | TGCGCCAGCAGTAATACAGGGGATGGCTATGGCTACACCTTC | CASSNTGDGYGYTF
once | TRBJ2-3 | TRBD2 | TRBV4-1 | TGCGCCAGCAGCCGATTACCTCCGGGACTAGCAACAGATACGCAGTATTTT | CASSRLPPGLATDTQYF
NA | TRBJ1-4 | NA | TRBV4-1 | TGCGCCAGCAGCAGTTCACCCTCGGCGGGCGAAAAACTGTTTTTT | CASSSSPSAGEKLFF
few | TRBJ1-3 | NA | TRBV11-2 | TGTGCCAGCAGAGGAGGCTACAGGGCCTTGAACACCATATATTTT | CASRGGYRALNTIYF
NA | TRBJ2-5 | NA | TRBV5-4 | TGTGCCAGCAGCGTCGAGGGGGAGACCCAGTACTTC | CASSVEGETQYF
once | TRBJ2-2 | TRBD2 | TRBV30 | TGTGCCTGGACTAGCGGGAGGGGGACCGGGGAGCTGTTTTTT | CAWTSGRGTGELFF
NA | TRBJ2-5 | NA | TRBV6-2/TRBV6-3 | TGTGCCAGCAGTTACCCCGGGGCGGAGACCCAGTACTTC | CASSYPGAETQYF
NA | TRBJ1-5 | NA | TRBV19 | TGTGCCAGTAGTATCACCCAGGGTGGCGTACAGCCCCAGCATTTT | CASSITQGGVQPQHF
NA | TRBJ1-6 | NA | TRBV12-3/TRBV12-4 | TGTGCCAGCACCCAGCAGTATTCACCCCTCCACTTT | CASTQQYSPLHF
NA | TRBJ2-2 | TRBD1 | TRBV7-8 | TGTGCCAGCAGCGAAAGACAGGGTATGACCGGGGAGCTGTTTTTT | CASSERQGMTGELFF
NA | TRBJ2-7 | NA | TRBV4-1 | TGCGCCAGCAGCCAACTTAGCGGTTACGAGCAGTACTTC | CASSQLSGYEQYF
NA | TRBJ2-1 | NA | TRBV27 | TGTGCCAGTACACCGATGGTCGGTAATGAGCAGTTCTTC | CASTPMVGNEQFF
NA | TRBJ2-7 | NA | TRBV6-1 | TGTGCCAGCAGTGAAGGAGGTAGTGCCCTCTACGAGCAGTACTTC | CASSEGGSALYEQYF
NA | TRBJ1-1 | NA | TRBV7-9 | TGTGCCAGCAGCCCAAGGGGCGGGGGAATGAACACTGAAGCTTTCTTT | CASSPRGGGMNTEAFF
NA | TRBJ2-1 | TRBD1 | TRBV7-2 | TGTGCCAGCAGCTTGGGACAGGGGGGCTCCTACAATGAGCAGTTCTTC | CASSLGQGGSYNEQFF
NA | TRBJ2-7 | NA | TRBV29-1 | TGCAGCGTTGAGGGGGCAGGGACCACCTACGAGCAGTACTTC | CSVEGAGTTYEQYF
NA | TRBJ1-6 | TRBD1 | TRBV15 | TGTGCCACCAGCAGTTTACAGGGACAGAATTCACCCCTCCACTTT | CATSSLQGQNSPLHF
NA | TRBJ1-5 | NA | TRBV2 | TGTGCCAGCCGTAGGGGCGAGCAGCCCCAGCATTTT | CASRRGEQPQHF
NA | TRBJ2-7 | NA | TRBV9 | TGTGCCAGCAGCGCCTCCCCAGGGGCCTACGAGCAGTACTTC | CASSASPGAYEQYF
NA | TRBJ2-1 | TRBD2 | TRBV19 | TGTGCCAGTAGTAACTCGGTAGCGGGGGGCAATGAGCAGTTCTTC | CASSNSVAGGNEQFF
NA | TRBJ1-3 | NA | TRBV27 | TGTGCCAGCAGTTTAAAGGGGACTGGAAACACCATATATTTT | CASSLKGTGNTIYF
NA | TRBJ2-1 | NA | TRBV6-4 | TGTGCCAGCAGTGACGGTCCAGGTAACGCCGTTGATGAGCAGTTCTTC | CASSDGPGNAVDEQFF